A selection of T cell receptor beta chains follows, all from one sample in a study of response to subunit inactivated influenza vaccine. TCRdb re-called the RT-PCR reads with MiXCR, one entry per CDR3 protein. The sample has 430,000 or so distinct CDR3 sequences, roughly 9.8% seen once. Sequencing used PBMCs from blood, obtained roughly 6 weeks after vaccination. The receptor source for this set is a man aged 50 or older who received an inactivated influenza vaccine. The CDR3 runs from the conserved cysteine through the conserved F or W. A D gene is named only where the DNA matches it firmly. Size is stated for part of the rows, as once, few or many counts, or as a class when the clone is expanded.

V gene,J gene,clone size,D gene,CDR3 DNA,CDR3 protein
TRBV10-3,TRBJ1-2,-,-,TGTGCCATCAGTGAGGGACAGATGGCTAACTATGGCTACACCTTC,CAISEGQMANYGYTF
TRBV10-3,TRBJ2-1,few,-,TGTGCCATCAGCGGGGACACTCTCCGCAATGAGCAGTTCTTC,CAISGDTLRNEQFF
TRBV5-1,TRBJ1-1,few,-,TGCGCCAGCAGCCTGGGTTCAAGCGCCCACCTAACTGAAGCTTTCTTT,CASSLGSSAHLTEAFF
TRBV20-1,TRBJ2-7,many,TRBD2,TGCAGTGCTAGTCCTGTGGCGGGAGCCTACGAGCAGTACTTC,CSASPVAGAYEQYF
TRBV4-3,TRBJ2-1,-,TRBD2,TGCGCCAGCAGCCTTAGCGGGGCGAAATACAATGAGCAGTTCTTC,CASSLSGAKYNEQFF
TRBV7-9,TRBJ2-7,few,TRBD1,TGTGCCAGCAGCCACCGGACAGGGTTCGGCTACGAGCAGTACTTC,CASSHRTGFGYEQYF
TRBV20-1,TRBJ2-2,many,-,TGCAGTGCTAGAGATAGCTCCACCGGGGAGCTGTTTTTT,CSARDSSTGELFF
TRBV15,TRBJ1-1,many,-,TGTGCCACCAGCAGGGGGGACTTGAACACTGAAGCTTTCTTT,CATSRGDLNTEAFF
TRBV12-3/TRBV12-4,TRBJ2-5,many,TRBD2,TGTGCCAGCAGTTTAGACCCCGCGGGAGAGGCGAAGACCCAGTACTTC,CASSLDPAGEAKTQYF
TRBV5-6,TRBJ2-1,-,TRBD2,TGTGCCAGCAGCTTGGTTGCGGGAGTTTCCTACAATGAGCAGTTCTTC,CASSLVAGVSYNEQFF
TRBV14,TRBJ2-1,few,-,TGTGCCAGCAGTCCCGGCTTCTTAAATGAGCAGTTCTTC,CASSPGFLNEQFF
TRBV12-3/TRBV12-4,TRBJ1-5,many,-,TGTGCCAGCAGTTTAGGGGGAGTGTCGAAACGGCCCCAGCATTTT,CASSLGGVSKRPQHF
TRBV5-1,TRBJ2-5,-,TRBD1,TGCGCCAGCAGTTTGGGACAGGGGGCTGGAGAGACCCAGTACTTC,CASSLGQGAGETQYF
TRBV20-1,TRBJ2-1,many,-,TGCAGTGCTAGAGATTTCGAGGGGGGATACAATGAGCAGTTCTTC,CSARDFEGGYNEQFF
TRBV5-1,TRBJ2-7,many,-,TGCGCCAGCGCCGATTCCAACTCCTACGAGCAGTACTTC,CASADSNSYEQYF
TRBV5-1,TRBJ2-5,few,TRBD2,TGCGCCAGCAGCTTCAGAGGACTAGCGGGATTGCTGGAGACCCAGTACTTC,CASSFRGLAGLLETQYF
TRBV20-1,TRBJ1-1,many,TRBD1,TGCAGTGCCCGACCGACAGGGGGGAGTAACACTGAAGCTTTCTTT,CSARPTGGSNTEAFF
TRBV14,TRBJ2-3,-,-,TGTGCCAGCAGCCCTATAGGGGGACACACAGATACGCAGTATTTT,CASSPIGGHTDTQYF
TRBV12-3/TRBV12-4,TRBJ2-5,-,TRBD2,TGTGCCAGCAGTCATACTAGCGGGGGAGAACAAGAGACCCAGTACTTC,CASSHTSGGEQETQYF
TRBV5-1,TRBJ2-1,few,TRBD2,TGCGCCAGCCTCGGGACTAGATCCAATGAGCAGTTCTTC,CASLGTRSNEQFF
TRBV28,TRBJ2-1,-,TRBD2,TGTGCCAGCAGTTTTTTGACTGGACTAGCCAATGAGCAGTTCTTC,CASSFLTGLANEQFF
TRBV12-3/TRBV12-4,TRBJ2-7,few,-,TGTGCCAGCAGCGCCCAGACGAGAAGCTACGAGCAGTACTTC,CASSAQTRSYEQYF
TRBV20-1,TRBJ2-3,-,TRBD2,TGCTGTGCTAGAGCCCCCGGGACTAGGATCATGGCGCAGTATTTT,CCARAPGTRIMAQYF
TRBV4-1,TRBJ2-7,many,-,TGCGCCAGCAGCCAAGGTCCTCCCAGCTCCTACGAGCAGTACTTC,CASSQGPPSSYEQYF
TRBV6-1,TRBJ2-1,few,TRBD1,TGTGCCAGCAGCTTGGGACAGTACTCCTACAATGAGCAGTTCTTC,CASSLGQYSYNEQFF
TRBV6-2/TRBV6-3,TRBJ1-3,many,-,TGTGCCAGCAGTTACTCGATTTACCCCGGCTCTGGAAACACCATATATTTT,CASSYSIYPGSGNTIYF
TRBV5-8,TRBJ1-3,few,-,TGTGCCAGCAGTGCCGTCTACGTGGGAGGAAACACCATATATTTT,CASSAVYVGGNTIYF
TRBV6-1,TRBJ2-4,many,-,TGTGCCAGCAGCCGGGACCGCAAAAACATTCAGTACTTC,CASSRDRKNIQYF
TRBV20-1,TRBJ2-7,many,TRBD2,TGCAGTGCTAGTACCCAGCGGGGGACCTACGAGCAGTACTTC,CSASTQRGTYEQYF
TRBV7-2,TRBJ2-7,many,TRBD1,TGTGCCAGCAGCTCTAACAGGGGTACCTACGAGCAGTACTTC,CASSSNRGTYEQYF
TRBV5-5,TRBJ2-7,many,-,TGTGCCAGCCTGGGATGGGGAAGGAGCTCCTACGAGCAGTACTTC,CASLGWGRSSYEQYF
TRBV12-3/TRBV12-4,TRBJ1-1,few,-,TGTGCCAGCAGTCCAGGCAGGGTAGTAGTTACTGAAGCTTTCTTT,CASSPGRVVVTEAFF
TRBV6-5,TRBJ1-1,-,-,TGTGCCAGCAGTTACGAACCGGGGCGACTAAACACTGAAGCTTTCTTT,CASSYEPGRLNTEAFF
TRBV12-3/TRBV12-4,TRBJ2-1,many,-,TGTGCCAGCAGTTCCATACAGTCGGGGGCCTCCTACAATGAGCAGTTCTTC,CASSSIQSGASYNEQFF
TRBV20-1,TRBJ1-1,many,-,TGCAGTGCCGTAGCCCAGTCGATGAACACTGAAGCTTTCTTT,CSAVAQSMNTEAFF
TRBV6-5,TRBJ2-2,many,TRBD1,TGTGCCAGCAGTTACCGCGCAGGGGGTAGCGGGGAGCTGTTTTTT,CASSYRAGGSGELFF
TRBV4-3,TRBJ2-2,-,TRBD2,TGCGCCAGCAGCCAAGAGGAACTAGCGGGGGCCCTAGGGTCCGGGGAGCTGTTTTTT,CASSQEELAGALGSGELFF
TRBV20-1,TRBJ2-3,-,TRBD2,TGCAGTTCTCTATGGGGGACTAGCGGGGCCACAGATACGCAGTATTTT,CSSLWGTSGATDTQYF
TRBV6-2/TRBV6-3,TRBJ2-2,many,TRBD1,TGTGCCAGCGGACAGGGGGGAAGCACCGGGGAGCTGTTTTTT,CASGQGGSTGELFF
TRBV6-2/TRBV6-3,TRBJ1-3,-,-,TGTGCCAGCAGTCTCCGTACTGGCTCTGGAAACACCATATATTTT,CASSLRTGSGNTIYF
TRBV12-3/TRBV12-4,TRBJ1-1,-,-,TGTGCCAGCAGCGGCGACTTGGTAACTGAAGCTTTCTTT,CASSGDLVTEAFF
TRBV6-2/TRBV6-3,TRBJ2-5,many,-,TGTGCCAGCAGTTATCGGGCGGAGGGGGAGACCCAGTACTTC,CASSYRAEGETQYF
TRBV6-1,TRBJ2-6,many,-,TGTGCCAGCAGATCCATTCAGACCGGGGCCAACGTCCTGACTTTC,CASRSIQTGANVLTF
TRBV6-2/TRBV6-3,TRBJ2-7,many,-,TGTGCCAGCAGCCCCAGTTTTATATCGGGTGGAGTCTTTAAGTCGTTCTCCGAGCAGTACTTC,CASSPSFISGGVFKSFSEQYF
TRBV10-3,TRBJ2-5,-,TRBD2,TGTGCCATCACAGCGGGGACTAGCGGGGGCGTAGAGACCCAGTACTTC,CAITAGTSGGVETQYF
TRBV12-3/TRBV12-4,TRBJ2-1,few,-,TGTGCCAGCAGTCCCTTGGGGGTTCAGTTCTTC,CASSPLGVQFF
TRBV10-3,TRBJ2-2,-,-,TGTGCCATCAGGGTGGGGGACACCGGGGAGCTGTTTTTT,CAIRVGDTGELFF
TRBV12-3/TRBV12-4,TRBJ2-7,-,TRBD2,TGTGCCAGCAGTCCTTTCGGGGGGACCTACGAGCAGTACTTC,CASSPFGGTYEQYF
TRBV4-3,TRBJ2-5,many,-,TGCGCCAGCAGCCCCGAAGAATGGGAGACCCAGTACTTC,CASSPEEWETQYF
TRBV12-3/TRBV12-4,TRBJ2-3,many,-,TGTGCCAGCAGGCGGTCGAATACAGATACGCAGTATTTT,CASRRSNTDTQYF
TRBV12-3/TRBV12-4,TRBJ2-5,many,-,TGTGCCAGCAGTCCTCTTGACCGGGGAGAGACCCAGTACTTC,CASSPLDRGETQYF
TRBV5-6,TRBJ2-7,-,TRBD2,TGTGCCAGCAGCTGGATGCTAGCGGCACCGATGAGATACGAGCAGTACTTC,CASSWMLAAPMRYEQYF
TRBV15,TRBJ2-3,-,-,TGTGCCACCAGCAGAGAAGAGGGGTGGCGCACAGATACGCAGTATTTT,CATSREEGWRTDTQYF
TRBV6-1,TRBJ1-5,many,-,TGTGCCAGCCGGGACAATCAGCCCCAGCATTTT,CASRDNQPQHF